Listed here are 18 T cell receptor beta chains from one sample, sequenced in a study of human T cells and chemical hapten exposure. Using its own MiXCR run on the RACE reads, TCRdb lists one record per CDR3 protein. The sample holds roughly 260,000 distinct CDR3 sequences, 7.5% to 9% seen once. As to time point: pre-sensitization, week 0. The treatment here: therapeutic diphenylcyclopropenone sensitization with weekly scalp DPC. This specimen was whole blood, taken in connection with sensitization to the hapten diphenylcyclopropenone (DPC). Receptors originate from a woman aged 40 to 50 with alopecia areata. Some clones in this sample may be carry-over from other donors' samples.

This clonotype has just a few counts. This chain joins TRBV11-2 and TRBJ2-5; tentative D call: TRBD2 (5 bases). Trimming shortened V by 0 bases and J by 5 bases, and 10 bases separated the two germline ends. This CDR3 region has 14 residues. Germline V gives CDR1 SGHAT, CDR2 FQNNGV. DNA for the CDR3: TGTGCCAGCAGCTTAGAGGGAGCGGAGGAGACCCAGTACTTC. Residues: CASSLEGAEETQYF.

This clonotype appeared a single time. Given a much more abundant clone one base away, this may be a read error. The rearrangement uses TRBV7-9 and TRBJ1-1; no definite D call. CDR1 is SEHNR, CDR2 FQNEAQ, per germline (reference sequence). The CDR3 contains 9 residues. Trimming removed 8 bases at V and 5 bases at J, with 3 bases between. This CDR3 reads CASETEAFF. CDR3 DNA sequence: TGTGCCAGCGAAACTGAAGCTTTCTTT. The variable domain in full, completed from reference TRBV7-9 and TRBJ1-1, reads DTGVSQNPRHKITKRGQNVTFRCDPISEHNRLYWYRQTLGQGPEFLTYFQNEAQLEKSRLLSDRFSAERPKGSFSTLEIQRTEQGDSAMYLCASETEAFFGQGTRLTVV.

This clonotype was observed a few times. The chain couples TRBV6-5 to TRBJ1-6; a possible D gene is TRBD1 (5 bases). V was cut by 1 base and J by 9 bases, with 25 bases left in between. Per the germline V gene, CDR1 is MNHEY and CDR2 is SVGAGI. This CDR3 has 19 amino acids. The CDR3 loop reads CASSYFETARGTNRSPLHF. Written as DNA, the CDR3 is TGTGCCAGCAGTTACTTTGAGACAGCCCGGGGTACTAATCGTTCACCCCTCCACTTT.

The CDR3 DNA follows: TGTGCCAGCAGTTTATATCCCTCACATTCACCCCTCCACTTT. It translates to CASSLYPSHSPLHF. This rearrangement joins TRBV28 to TRBJ1-6; no definite D call. Germline loops: CDR1 MDHEN, CDR2 SYDVKM. The germline V and J ends were trimmed by 1 base and 8 bases, with 9 bases remaining between them. The CDR3 totals 14 residues.

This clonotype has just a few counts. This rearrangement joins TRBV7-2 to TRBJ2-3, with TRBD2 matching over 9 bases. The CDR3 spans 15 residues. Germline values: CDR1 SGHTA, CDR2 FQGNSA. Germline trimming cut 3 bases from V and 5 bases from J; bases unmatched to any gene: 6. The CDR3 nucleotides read TGTGCCAGCAGCTTGCGGGAGGGCCGCGGAGATACGCAGTATTTT. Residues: CASSLREGRGDTQYF.

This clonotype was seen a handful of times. The CDR3 bases are TGTGCCATCAGCCAAAACACAGATACGCAGTATTTT. Protein product: CAISQNTDTQYF. This chain joins TRBV10-3 and TRBJ2-3; D is ambiguous. This CDR3 spans 12 amino acids. Germline assignment: CDR1 ENHRY and CDR2 SYGVKD. V lost 6 bases and J lost 2, with 6 bases in between.

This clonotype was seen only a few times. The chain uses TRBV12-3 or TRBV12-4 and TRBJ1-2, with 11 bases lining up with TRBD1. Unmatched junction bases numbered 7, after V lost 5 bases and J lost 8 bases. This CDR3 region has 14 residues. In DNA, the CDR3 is TGTGCCAGCAGTCGCGGACAGGGGGCGTGGGGCTACACCTTC. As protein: CASSRGQGAWGYTF.

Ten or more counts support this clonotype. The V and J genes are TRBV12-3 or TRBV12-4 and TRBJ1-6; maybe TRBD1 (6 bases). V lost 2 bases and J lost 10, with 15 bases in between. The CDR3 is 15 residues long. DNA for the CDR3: TGTGCCAGCAGTTTATGGGGGGCAAGGCGATCACCCCTCCACTTT. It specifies CASSLWGARRSPLHF.

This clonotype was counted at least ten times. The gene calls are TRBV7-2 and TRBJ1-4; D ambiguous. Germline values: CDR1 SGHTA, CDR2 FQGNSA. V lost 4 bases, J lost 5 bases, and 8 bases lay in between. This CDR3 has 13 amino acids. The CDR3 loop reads CASSYYMNEKLFF. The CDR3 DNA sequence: TGTGCCAGCAGCTATTACATGAATGAAAAACTGTTTTTT.

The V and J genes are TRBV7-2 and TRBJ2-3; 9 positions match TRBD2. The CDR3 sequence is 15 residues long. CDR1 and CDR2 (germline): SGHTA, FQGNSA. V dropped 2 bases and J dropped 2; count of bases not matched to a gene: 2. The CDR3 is CASSLLAGFTDTQYF. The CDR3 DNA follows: TGTGCCAGCAGCTTACTAGCGGGGTTCACAGATACGCAGTATTTT.

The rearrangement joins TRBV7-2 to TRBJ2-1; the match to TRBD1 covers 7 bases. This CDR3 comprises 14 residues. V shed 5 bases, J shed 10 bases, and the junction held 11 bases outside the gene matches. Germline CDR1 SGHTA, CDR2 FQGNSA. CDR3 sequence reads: CASSLAGQAREQFF. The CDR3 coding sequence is TGTGCCAGCAGCCTCGCCGGACAGGCGCGGGAGCAGTTCTTC.

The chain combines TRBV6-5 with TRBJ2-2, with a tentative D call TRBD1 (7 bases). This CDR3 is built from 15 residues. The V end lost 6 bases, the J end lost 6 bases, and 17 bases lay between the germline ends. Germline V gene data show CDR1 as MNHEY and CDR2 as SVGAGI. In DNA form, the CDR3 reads TGTGCCAGCAGCCACAGGGGAGGAATCTCCGGGGAGCTGTTTTTT. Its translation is CASSHRGGISGELFF.

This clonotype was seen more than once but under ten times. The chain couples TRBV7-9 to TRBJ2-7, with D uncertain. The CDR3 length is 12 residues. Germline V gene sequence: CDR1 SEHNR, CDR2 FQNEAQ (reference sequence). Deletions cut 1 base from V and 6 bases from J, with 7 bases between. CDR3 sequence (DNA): TGTGCCAGCAGCTTAGGGCTTTCCGAGCAGTACTTC. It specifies CASSLGLSEQYF.

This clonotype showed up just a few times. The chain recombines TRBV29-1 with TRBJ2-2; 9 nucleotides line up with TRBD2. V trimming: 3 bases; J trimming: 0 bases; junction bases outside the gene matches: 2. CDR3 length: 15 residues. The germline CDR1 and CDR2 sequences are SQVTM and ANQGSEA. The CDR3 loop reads CSVETSGANTGELFF. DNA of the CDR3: TGCAGCGTTGAGACTAGCGGTGCGAACACCGGGGAGCTGTTTTTT.

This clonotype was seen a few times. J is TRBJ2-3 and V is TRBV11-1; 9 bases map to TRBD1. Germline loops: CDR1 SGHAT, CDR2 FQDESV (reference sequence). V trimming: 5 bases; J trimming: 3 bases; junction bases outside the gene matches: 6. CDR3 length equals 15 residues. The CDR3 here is CASSPGQGRTDTQYF. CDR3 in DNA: TGTGCCAGCAGCCCCGGACAGGGGAGGACAGATACGCAGTATTTT.

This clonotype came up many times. For the CDR3, the DNA is TGTGCCAGCTCAAGACAGGGGCTGGGAAACATTCAGTACTTC. Amino acid sequence: CASSRQGLGNIQYF. The rearrangement links TRBV6-6 to TRBJ2-4; 8 bases line up with TRBD1. The CDR3 spans 14 residues. V lost 8 bases to trimming and J lost 6 bases; unmatched junction nucleotides: 9. Germline assignment: CDR1 MNHNY and CDR2 SVGAGI (reference sequence).

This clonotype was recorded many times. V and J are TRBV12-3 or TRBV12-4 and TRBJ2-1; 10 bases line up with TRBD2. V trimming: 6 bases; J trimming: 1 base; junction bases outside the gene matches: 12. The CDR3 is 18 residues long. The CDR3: CASSRSWTSGDSYNEQFF. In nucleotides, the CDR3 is TGTGCCAGCAGCCGATCCTGGACTAGCGGAGATTCCTACAATGAGCAGTTCTTC.

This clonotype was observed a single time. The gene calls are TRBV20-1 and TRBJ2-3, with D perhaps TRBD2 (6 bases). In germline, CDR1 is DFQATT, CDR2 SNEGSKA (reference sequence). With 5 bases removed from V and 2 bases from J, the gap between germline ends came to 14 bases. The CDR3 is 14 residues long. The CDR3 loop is CSAWGLGDTDTQYF. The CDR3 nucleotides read TGCAGTGCTTGGGGACTCGGGGACACAGATACGCAGTATTTT.